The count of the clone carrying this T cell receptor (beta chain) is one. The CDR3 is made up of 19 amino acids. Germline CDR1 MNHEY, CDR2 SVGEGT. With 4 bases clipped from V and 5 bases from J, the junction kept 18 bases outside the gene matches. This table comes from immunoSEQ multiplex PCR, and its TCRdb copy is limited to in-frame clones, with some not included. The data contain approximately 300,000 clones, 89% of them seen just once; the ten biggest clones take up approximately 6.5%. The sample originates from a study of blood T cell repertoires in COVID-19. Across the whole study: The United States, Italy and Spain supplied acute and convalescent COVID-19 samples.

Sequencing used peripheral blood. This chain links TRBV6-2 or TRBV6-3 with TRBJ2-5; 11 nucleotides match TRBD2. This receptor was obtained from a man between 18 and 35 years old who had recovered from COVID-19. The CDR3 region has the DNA TGTGCCAGCAGTTCCCCTAGCGGGGGGCCTCTAATCCTCCGGGAGACCCAGTACTTC. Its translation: CASSSPSGGPLILRETQYF.